One sample yielded the 15 T cell receptor beta chains listed below, sequenced in a study of T cells after yellow fever vaccination. In TCRdb, the 5' RACE reads were re-called with MiXCR into one record per CDR3 protein. The sample has about 220,000 distinct CDR3 sequences; approximately 6.7% are singletons. Here the sequenced sample was CD4+ T cells sorted from PBMCs, taken on the day of the yellow fever booster vaccination. Every receptor here comes from a young man who received the YFV17D yellow fever vaccine.

This clonotype was seen at least ten times. Written as DNA, the CDR3 is TGTGCCAGCAGCTTTCCGACAGGGCTGGGCAATGAGCAGTTCTTC. Its protein is CASSFPTGLGNEQFF. The genes are TRBV5-6 and TRBJ2-1, with 7 bases lining up with TRBD1. Germline CDR1 is SGHDT and CDR2 is YYEEEE. V gave up 2 bases and J gave up 6 bases; unmatched junction bases: 8. This CDR3 comprises 15 residues.

The chain links TRBV20-1 to TRBJ2-2; D is ambiguous. V dropped 1 base and J dropped 5 bases, with 17 bases sitting between them. CDR3 length equals 16 residues. CDR1 and CDR2 (germline): DFQATT, SNEGSKA (reference sequence). The DNA for the CDR3 is TGCAGTGCTAGAGTCGCAGGCGGCCATAGGACCGGGGAGCTGTTTTTT. Translated: CSARVAGGHRTGELFF.

This chain joins TRBV6-5 and TRBJ2-1, with 10 bases lining up with TRBD1. There are 13 residues in the CDR3. After removal of 6 bases from V and 9 bases from J, the junction contained 5 bases not matched to a gene. Germline CDR1 is MNHEY and CDR2 is SVGAGI. The CDR3 region is CASSRGQGIEQFF. DNA for the CDR3: TGTGCCAGCAGCCGGGGACAGGGGATTGAGCAGTTCTTC.

This clonotype occurred a few times. This chain joins TRBV14 and TRBJ1-4; 11 bases line up with TRBD1. This CDR3 contains 16 residues. Per germline, CDR1 SGHDN and CDR2 FVKESK. V dropped 4 bases and J dropped 12; count of bases not matched to a gene: 13. CDR3 DNA: TGTGCCAGCAGCCCCCCGGACAGGGGGCGACGAGCGGAACTGTTTTTT. Translation: CASSPPDRGRRAELFF. The variable domain in full, with the rest retrieved from reference TRBV14 and TRBJ1-4, is EAGVTQFPSHSVIEKGQTVTLRCDPISGHDNLYWYRRVMGKEIKFLLHFVKESKQDESGMPNNRFLAERTGGTYSTLKVQPAELEDSGVYFCASSPPDRGRRAELFFGSGTQLSVL.

V is TRBV28 and J is TRBJ2-1; no firm D call. Trimming stripped 4 bases from V and 5 bases from J, with 15 bases between. Germline V lookup: CDR1 MDHEN, CDR2 SYDVKM. The CDR3 extends over 15 amino acids. The CDR3 DNA reads as TGTGCCAGCAGTTCTCCGGTACCTAAGAACAATGAGCAGTTCTTC. This encodes CASSSPVPKNNEQFF.

The chain links TRBV9 to TRBJ2-1; no clear D. The CDR3 contains 15 residues. The ends were cut back, 0 bases at V and 3 bases at J, with 10 bases in the middle. CDR1 and CDR2 (germline): SGDLS, YYNGEE. The CDR3 coding sequence is TGTGCCAGCAGCGTAGGGCAGGCGTACTACAATGAGCAGTTCTTC. Translated, it gives CASSVGQAYYNEQFF.

The chain links TRBV20-1 to TRBJ1-5; TRBD1 might be the D (5 bases). V lost 2 bases and J 4 bases, leaving 9 bases between the germline ends. Germline V lookup: CDR1 DFQATT, CDR2 SNEGSKA (reference sequence). CDR3 length: 13 amino acids. The CDR3 nucleotides are TGCAGTGCTAGAAGGGACCTAAATCAGCCCCAGCATTTT. Translating it yields CSARRDLNQPQHF.

This clonotype appeared many times. The chain employs TRBV6-2 or TRBV6-3 and TRBJ2-5; D not certain. Trimming left V 0 bases short and J 2 bases short, with 4 bases between. The V gene's germline CDR1 is MNHEY and CDR2 SVGEGT. The CDR3 extends over 13 amino acids. CDR3 residues: CASSYSQQETQYF. The CDR3 bases are TGTGCCAGCAGTTACTCGCAACAAGAGACCCAGTACTTC.

In its sample, this clonotype was seen a few times. The chain employs TRBV9 and TRBJ2-7, with D perhaps TRBD2 (5 bases). The CDR3 length is 15 residues. The germline V and J ends were trimmed by 2 bases and 3 bases, with 15 bases remaining between them. CDR1 and CDR2 from the germline V gene are SGDLS and YYNGEE. CDR3 region: CASSVDVTRGYEQYF. The CDR3 region has the DNA TGTGCCAGCAGCGTGGACGTTACCCGGGGCTACGAGCAGTACTTC. Full variable domain (remainder filled in from reference TRBV9 and TRBJ2-7): DSGVTQTPKHLITATGQRVTLRCSPRSGDLSVYWYQQSLDQGLQFLIQYYNGEERAKGNILERFSAQQFPDLHSELNLSSLELGDSALYFCASSVDVTRGYEQYFGPGTRLTVT.

CDR3 nucleotides: TGTGCCATCAACCAGGGGGGCACAGATACGCAGTATTTT. This sequence encodes CAINQGGTDTQYF. The rearrangement links TRBV10-3 to TRBJ2-3; 7 nucleotides agree with TRBD1. In germline, CDR1 is ENHRY, CDR2 SYGVKD. The length of the CDR3 is 13 residues. After removal of 7 bases from V and 1 base from J, the junction contained 2 bases not matched to a gene.

This clonotype was seen more than once but under ten times. The chain's CDR3 is CASGTPGYF. Here the CDR3 DNA reads TGTGCCAGCGGGACCCCCGGGTACTTC. The chain joins TRBV6-2 or TRBV6-3 to TRBJ2-7; either TRBD1 or TRBD2 may fit D (5 bases each). V was trimmed by 8 bases and J by 12 bases, leaving 11 bases between them. The CDR3 contains 9 residues. Germline V gene lookup returns CDR1 MNHEY and CDR2 SVGEGT.

There are a few counts of this clonotype. This sequence joins TRBV20-1 and TRBJ2-7, with D tentatively TRBD2 (6 bases). V lost 1 base, J lost 3 bases, and 13 bases lay in between. CDR1 DFQATT and CDR2 SNEGSKA come from the germline V gene (reference sequence). CDR3 length: 14 residues. In DNA form, the CDR3 reads TGCAGTGCTAGAGTGGCGGGATTGCACTACGAGCAGTACTTC. It specifies CSARVAGLHYEQYF.

This clonotype showed up many times. The V call is TRBV3-1, the J call TRBJ1-2; 8 bases agree with TRBD1. V lost 2 bases to trimming and J lost 4 bases; unmatched junction nucleotides: 3. The germline V gene encodes CDR1 LGHDT and CDR2 YNNKEL (reference sequence). The length of the CDR3 is 14 residues. CDR3 residues: CASSQPDRGYGYTF. CDR3 sequence (DNA): TGTGCCAGCAGCCAACCCGACAGGGGCTATGGCTACACCTTC. Using reference TRBV3-1 and TRBJ1-2 for the parts outside the CDR3, the full variable domain is DTAVSQTPKYLVTQMGNDKSIKCEQNLGHDTMYWYKQDSKKFLKIMFSYNNKELIINETVPNRFSPKSPDKAHLNLHINSLELGDSAVYFCASSQPDRGYGYTFGSGTRLTVV.

This clonotype was recorded at least ten times. The J gene is TRBJ2-5, the V gene TRBV5-1; 7 bases are a match to TRBD1. Germline V gives CDR1 SGHRS, CDR2 YFSETQ. The CDR3 covers 15 residues. V trimming: 4 bases; J trimming: 0 bases; junction bases outside the gene matches: 6. The CDR3 DNA is TGCGCCAGCAGCAAGGAAGGACAGGACCAAGAGACCCAGTACTTC. Its translation is CASSKEGQDQETQYF.

The V call is TRBV7-3, the J call TRBJ2-7; 11 bases agree with TRBD2. Germline loops: CDR1 SGHTA, CDR2 FQGTGA. The CDR3 consists of 18 residues. J gave up 2 bases and V 8 bases, and 17 bases lay outside the gene matches. The CDR3 DNA reads TGTGCCAGCTGTTTGCTAGCGGGAGGCCGTGGTTTGCCCTACGAGCAGTACTTC. It is translated as CASCLLAGGRGLPYEQYF. Full variable domain (remainder filled in from reference TRBV7-3 and TRBJ2-7): GAGVSQTPSNKVTEKGKYVELRCDPISGHTALYWYRQSLGQGPEFLIYFQGTGAADDSGLPNDRFFAVRPEGSVSTLKIQRTERGDSAVYLCASCLLAGGRGLPYEQYFGPGTRLTVT.